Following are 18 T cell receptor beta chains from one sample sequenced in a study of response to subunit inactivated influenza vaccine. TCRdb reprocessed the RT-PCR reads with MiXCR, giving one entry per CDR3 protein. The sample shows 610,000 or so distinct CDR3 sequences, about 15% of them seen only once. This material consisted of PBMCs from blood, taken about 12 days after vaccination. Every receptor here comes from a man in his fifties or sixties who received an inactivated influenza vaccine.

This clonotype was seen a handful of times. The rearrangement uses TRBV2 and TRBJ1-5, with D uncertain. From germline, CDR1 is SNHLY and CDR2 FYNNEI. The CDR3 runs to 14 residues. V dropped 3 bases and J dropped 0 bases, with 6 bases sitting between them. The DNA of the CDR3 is TGTGCCAGCAGTGACAGTCATAGCAATCAGCCCCAGCATTTT. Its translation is CASSDSHSNQPQHF.

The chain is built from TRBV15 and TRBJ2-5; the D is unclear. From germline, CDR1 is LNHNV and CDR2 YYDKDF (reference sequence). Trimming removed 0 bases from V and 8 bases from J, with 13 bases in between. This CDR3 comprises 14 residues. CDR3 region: CATSRDSAAPTQYF. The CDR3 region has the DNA TGTGCCACCAGCAGAGATTCGGCTGCCCCAACCCAGTACTTC.

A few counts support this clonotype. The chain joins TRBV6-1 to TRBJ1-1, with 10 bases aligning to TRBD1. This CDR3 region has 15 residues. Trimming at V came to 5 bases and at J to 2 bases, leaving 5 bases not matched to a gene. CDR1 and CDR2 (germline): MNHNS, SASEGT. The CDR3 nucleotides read TGTGCCAGCAGTCGAAGGACAGGGGGAAACACTGAAGCTTTCTTT. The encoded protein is CASSRRTGGNTEAFF.

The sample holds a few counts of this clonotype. The CDR3 nucleotides read TGTGCCAGCAGCATCAGTCAGCCCCAGCATTTT. Translating it yields CASSISQPQHF. The V and J genes are TRBV28 and TRBJ1-5; D not certain. Trimming cost V 6 bases and J 6 bases, with 6 bases left between them. CDR3 length: 11 residues. The germline V gene has CDR1 MDHEN and CDR2 SYDVKM.

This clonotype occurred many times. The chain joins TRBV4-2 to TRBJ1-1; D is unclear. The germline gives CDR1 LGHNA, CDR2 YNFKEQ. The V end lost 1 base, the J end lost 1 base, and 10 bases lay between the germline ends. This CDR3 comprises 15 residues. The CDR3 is CASSQAGGANTEAFF. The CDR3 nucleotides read TGTGCCAGCAGCCAAGCTGGAGGAGCGAACACTGAAGCTTTCTTT.

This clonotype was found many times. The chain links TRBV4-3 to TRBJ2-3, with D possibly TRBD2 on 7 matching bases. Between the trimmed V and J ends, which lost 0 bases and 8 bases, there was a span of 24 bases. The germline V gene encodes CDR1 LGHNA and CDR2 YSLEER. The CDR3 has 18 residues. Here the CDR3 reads CASSQDRVRGGVSGTQYF. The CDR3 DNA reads TGCGCCAGCAGCCAAGATCGTGTAAGGGGGGGCGTTTCTGGTACGCAGTATTTT.

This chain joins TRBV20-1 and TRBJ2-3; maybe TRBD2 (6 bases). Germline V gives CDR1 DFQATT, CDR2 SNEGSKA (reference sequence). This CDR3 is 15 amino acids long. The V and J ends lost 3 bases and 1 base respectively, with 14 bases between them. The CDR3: CSARGGAVGTDTQYF. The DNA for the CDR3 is TGCAGTGCTAGGGGCGGGGCAGTTGGCACAGATACGCAGTATTTT.

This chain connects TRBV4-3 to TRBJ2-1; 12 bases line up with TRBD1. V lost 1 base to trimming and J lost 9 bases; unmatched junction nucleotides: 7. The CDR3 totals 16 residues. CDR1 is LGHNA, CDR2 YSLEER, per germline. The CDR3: CASSQARDRGLGEQFF. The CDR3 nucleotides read TGCGCCAGCAGCCAAGCCCGGGACAGGGGGCTCGGTGAGCAGTTCTTC.

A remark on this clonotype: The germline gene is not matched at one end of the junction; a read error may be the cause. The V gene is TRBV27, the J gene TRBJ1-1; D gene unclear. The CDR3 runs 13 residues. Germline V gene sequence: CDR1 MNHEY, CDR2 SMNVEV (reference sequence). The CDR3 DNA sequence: TGTGCCTGCAGTTTTAGGAGGAACACTGAAGCTTTCTTT. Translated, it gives CACSFRRNTEAFF.

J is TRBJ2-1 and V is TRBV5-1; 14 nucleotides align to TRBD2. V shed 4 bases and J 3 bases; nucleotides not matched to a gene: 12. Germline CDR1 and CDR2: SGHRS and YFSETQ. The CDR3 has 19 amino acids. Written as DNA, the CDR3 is TGCGCCAGCAGCCCGGGACTAGCGGGGGCCACTAAAAACTACAATGAGCAGTTCTTC. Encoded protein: CASSPGLAGATKNYNEQFF.

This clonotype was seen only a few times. The DNA of the CDR3 is TGTGCCAGCAGCGTAGCCCACCAAGAGACCCAGTACTTC. Its translation is CASSVAHQETQYF. The gene calls are TRBV9 and TRBJ2-5; D call uncertain. With 0 bases removed from V and 0 bases from J, the gap between germline ends came to 3 bases. The CDR3 has 13 amino acids. Germline CDR1 and CDR2: SGDLS and YYNGEE.

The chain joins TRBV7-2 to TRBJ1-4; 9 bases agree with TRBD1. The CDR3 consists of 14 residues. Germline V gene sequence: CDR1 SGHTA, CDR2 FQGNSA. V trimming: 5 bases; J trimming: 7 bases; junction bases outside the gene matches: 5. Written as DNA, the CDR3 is TGTGCCAGCAGCAACAGGGGGCTAGGTGAAAAACTGTTTTTT. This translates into CASSNRGLGEKLFF.

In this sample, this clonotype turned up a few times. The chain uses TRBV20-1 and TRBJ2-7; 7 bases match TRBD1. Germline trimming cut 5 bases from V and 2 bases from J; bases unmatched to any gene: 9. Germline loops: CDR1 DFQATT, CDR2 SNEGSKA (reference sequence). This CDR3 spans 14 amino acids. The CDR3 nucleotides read TGCAGTGCTCCGAAACAGGGGAACACCTACGAGCAGTACTTC. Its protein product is CSAPKQGNTYEQYF.

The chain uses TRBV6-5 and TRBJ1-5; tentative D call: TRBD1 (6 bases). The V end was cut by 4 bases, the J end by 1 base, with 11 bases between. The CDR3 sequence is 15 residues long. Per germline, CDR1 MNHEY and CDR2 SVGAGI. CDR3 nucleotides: TGTGCCAGCAGTTCCTGGGGGGGCAGCAATCAGCCCCAGCATTTT. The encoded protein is CASSSWGGSNQPQHF.

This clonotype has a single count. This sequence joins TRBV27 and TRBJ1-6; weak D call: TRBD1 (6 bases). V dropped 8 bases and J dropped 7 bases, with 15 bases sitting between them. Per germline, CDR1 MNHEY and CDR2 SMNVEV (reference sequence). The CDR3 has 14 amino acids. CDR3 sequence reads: CASASDSQNSPLHF. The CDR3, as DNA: TGTGCCAGCGCTTCGGACAGCCAGAATTCACCCCTCCACTTT.

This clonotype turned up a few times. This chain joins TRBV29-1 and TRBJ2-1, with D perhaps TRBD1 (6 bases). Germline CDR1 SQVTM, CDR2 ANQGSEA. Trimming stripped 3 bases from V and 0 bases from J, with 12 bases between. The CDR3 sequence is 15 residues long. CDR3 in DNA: TGCAGCGTTGAGGAAACAGGGATCTCCTACAATGAGCAGTTCTTC. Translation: CSVEETGISYNEQFF.

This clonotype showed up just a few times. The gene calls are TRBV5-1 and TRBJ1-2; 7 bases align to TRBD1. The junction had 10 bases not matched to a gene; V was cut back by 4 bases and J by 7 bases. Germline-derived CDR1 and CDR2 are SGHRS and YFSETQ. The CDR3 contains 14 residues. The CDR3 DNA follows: TGCGCCAGCAGCCCGGACAGGCCCGAGGGTGGCTACACCTTC. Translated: CASSPDRPEGGYTF.

CDR3 nucleotides: TGTGCCAGCAGTTTATTCCCATCCCTACGCGGCGGGGAAGACCTACCGACAGAGCAGTTCTTC. It is translated as CASSLFPSLRGGEDLPTEQFF. The chain is built from TRBV28 and TRBJ2-1; a possible D gene is TRBD2 (6 bases). The germline V and J ends were trimmed by 1 base and 10 bases, with 35 bases remaining between them. The CDR3 totals 21 residues. CDR1 and CDR2 from the germline V gene are MDHEN and SYDVKM.